The 25 T cell receptor beta chains listed next were all sequenced from one sample in a study of T cell clonotyping in hematopoietic cell transplantation. Method: immunoSEQ multiplex PCR; TCRdb's copy keeps in-frame clones and lacks some. The repertoire holds some 40,000 clones, around 94% seen once, with around 0.85% in the top ten. What was sequenced was peripheral blood mononuclear cells. The receptors derive from a woman between 50 and 59 years old in good health. Some clones in this sample may be carry-over from other donors' samples.

The rearrangement uses TRBV19 and TRBJ1-2; 8 bases match TRBD1. Germline CDR1 LNHDA, CDR2 SQIVND (reference sequence). The CDR3 covers 17 residues. With V trimmed by 6 bases and J by 7 bases, 19 bases remained unmatched. The CDR3 bases are TGTGCCAGTAGCCACCTCCGCAAGACAGGGGATTTTTTTGGCTACACCTTC. It specifies CASSHLRKTGDFFGYTF.

The rearrangement joins TRBV5-8 to TRBJ2-2, with D maybe TRBD1 (5 bases). V lost 0 bases, J lost 1 base, and 7 bases lay in between. CDR1 and CDR2 from the germline V gene are SGHTS and YDEGEE. The CDR3 runs to 15 residues. The CDR3 DNA follows: TGTGCCAGCAGCTTGGACAGGAGGAACACCGGGGAGCTGTTTTTT. Translating gives CASSLDRRNTGELFF.

This rearrangement joins TRBV29-1 to TRBJ1-2; 8 positions match TRBD1. Germline CDR1 SQVTM, CDR2 ANQGSEA. V lost 4 bases to trimming and J lost 7 bases; unmatched junction nucleotides: 5. This CDR3 has 12 amino acids. The CDR3 loop reads CSVGEQGGGYTF. In nucleotides, the CDR3 is TGCAGCGTTGGAGAACAGGGGGGTGGCTACACCTTC.

The chain employs TRBV9 and TRBJ1-6, with 9 nucleotides matching TRBD1. The germline gives CDR1 SGDLS, CDR2 YYNGEE. The CDR3 consists of 15 residues. Unmatched junction bases numbered 8, after V lost 4 bases and J lost 9 bases. The CDR3 sequence is CASSLGQGLGSPLHF. The CDR3 DNA reads as TGTGCCAGCAGCCTGGGACAGGGTCTCGGTTCACCCCTCCACTTT.

The rearrangement uses TRBV7-2 and TRBJ2-2, with TRBD1 matching over 7 bases. The CDR3 is 18 amino acids. Per germline, CDR1 SGHTA and CDR2 FQGNSA. V lost 1 base and J lost 5; bases outside the gene matches: 13. CDR3 DNA: TGTGCCAGCAGCTTAGAAGGGTGGACAGGCACAGGGACCGGGGAGCTGTTTTTT. Its translation is CASSLEGWTGTGTGELFF.

The V gene is TRBV28, the J gene TRBJ1-5, with 7 positions matching TRBD1. The CDR3 totals 13 residues. Trimming removed 5 bases from V and 4 bases from J; junction bases left unmatched: 2. In germline, CDR1 is MDHEN, CDR2 SYDVKM. The CDR3 here is CASSGTDNQPQHF. Here the CDR3 DNA reads TGTGCCAGCAGTGGGACAGATAATCAGCCCCAGCATTTT.

The chain is built from TRBV5-1 and TRBJ2-2, with D possibly TRBD1 on 6 matching bases. This CDR3 is 15 amino acids long. In germline, CDR1 is SGHRS, CDR2 YFSETQ. Trimming took 0 bases from V and 2 from J, leaving 8 bases between them. In nucleotides, the CDR3 is TGCGCCAGCAGCTTGGGACAGGATAACACCGGGGAGCTGTTTTTT. Its protein is CASSLGQDNTGELFF.

J is TRBJ2-3 and V is TRBV4-2, with D maybe TRBD2 (5 bases). The CDR3 runs to 14 residues. CDR1 and CDR2 (germline): LGHNA, YNFKEQ. Trimming left V 3 bases short and J 4 bases short, with 11 bases between. CDR3 sequence: CASSQPTGSDTQYF. In DNA form, the CDR3 reads TGTGCCAGCAGCCAGCCGACGGGGTCAGATACGCAGTATTTT.

The genes are TRBV6-4 and TRBJ2-3; 9 bases are a match to TRBD2. The CDR3 is made up of 14 amino acids. V trimming: 6 bases; J trimming: 7 bases; junction bases outside the gene matches: 8. Germline CDR1 is MRHNA and CDR2 is SNTAGT. CDR3 nucleotide sequence: TGTGCCAGCAGCATTACTAGCGGGCCTCATACGCAGTATTTT. Translated, it gives CASSITSGPHTQYF.

The chain has TRBV7-2 and TRBJ1-2, with 7 bases lining up with TRBD1. The CDR3 is made up of 13 amino acids. The germline V gene encodes CDR1 SGHTA and CDR2 FQGNSA. V trimming: 4 bases; J trimming: 7 bases; junction bases outside the gene matches: 6. The CDR3 bases are TGTGCCAGCAGCTCACAGGGGCGGAGTGGCTACACCTTC. Protein sequence: CASSSQGRSGYTF.

With regard to this clone: A junction boundary mismatches the germline segment, possibly from a read error. The chain carries TRBV6-5 and TRBJ2-5, with D possibly being TRBD1 (6 bases). Germline CDR1 reads MNHEY; CDR2 reads SVGAGI. This CDR3 has 13 residues. The chain's CDR3 is CASSTETGWMTHF. The DNA for the CDR3 is TGTGCCAGCAGTACCGAGACAGGTTGGATGACTCACTTC.

This chain connects TRBV4-2 to TRBJ1-2; D perhaps matches TRBD1 (5 bases). This CDR3 spans 14 amino acids. Germline CDR1 LGHNA, CDR2 YNFKEQ. Between the trimmed V and J ends, which lost 2 bases and 4 bases, there was a span of 11 bases. The CDR3, as DNA: TGTGCCAGCAGCCAACAGGCGGGGCCCTATGGCTACACCTTC. Its protein is CASSQQAGPYGYTF.

The V and J genes are TRBV12-5 and TRBJ1-2; D perhaps matches TRBD1 (5 bases). The CDR3 extends over 15 amino acids. V shed 2 bases and J shed 0 bases, with 10 bases lying between them. Germline CDR1 and CDR2: LGHNT and FRNRAP. CDR3 coding DNA: TGTGCTAGTGGTTTGTGGGGGGAGACTAACTATGGCTACACCTTC. Translated, it gives CASGLWGETNYGYTF.

This clone was found a few times. The V call is TRBV6-1, the J call TRBJ2-7; 9 bases fit TRBD1. V was clipped by 0 bases and J by 4 bases; unmatched bases: 7. The germline V gene has CDR1 MNHNS and CDR2 SASEGT. The CDR3 loop spans 16 amino acids. CDR3 nucleotides: TGTGCCAGCAGTGAAGCGCCGGGGACAGGGATTTACGAGCAGTACTTC. Protein product: CASSEAPGTGIYEQYF.

The V call is TRBV5-1, the J call TRBJ1-4; 7 bases agree with TRBD1. CDR1 SGHRS and CDR2 YFSETQ come from the germline V gene. Trimming took 0 bases from V and 1 from J; bases not matched to a gene: 0. This CDR3 is built from 15 residues. The DNA of the CDR3 is TGCGCCAGCAGCTTGGACAGGGGAACTAATGAAAAACTGTTTTTT. Amino acids: CASSLDRGTNEKLFF. Together with reference TRBV5-1 and TRBJ1-4, the CDR3 gives the full variable domain: KAGVTQTPRYLIKTRGQQVTLSCSPISGHRSVSWYQQTPGQGLQFLFEYFSETQRNKGNFPGRFSGRQFSNSRSEMNVSTLELGDSALYLCASSLDRGTNEKLFFGSGTQLSVL.

The chain is built from TRBV28 and TRBJ1-5; 7 bases are shared with TRBD1. Germline assignment: CDR1 MDHEN and CDR2 SYDVKM. The CDR3 is 16 amino acids. The junction had 13 bases not matched to a gene; V was cut back by 5 bases and J by 6 bases. The CDR3 protein is CASSPSGGSLSQPQHF. CDR3 coding DNA: TGTGCCAGCAGTCCTTCAGGGGGGAGCTTGAGTCAGCCCCAGCATTTT.

V gene TRBV7-2 combines with J gene TRBJ2-3, with D tentatively TRBD1 (6 bases). This CDR3 contains 15 residues. Trimming took 3 bases from V and 5 from J, leaving 15 bases between them. CDR1 and CDR2 (germline): SGHTA, FQGNSA. CDR3 sequence: CASSFLRGQRDTQYF. In nucleotides, the CDR3 is TGTGCCAGCAGCTTCCTCAGGGGCCAAAGAGATACGCAGTATTTT.

V usage is TRBV28 and J usage is TRBJ2-2; TRBD1 is a possible D gene (5 bases). CDR3 length: 14 residues. V lost 2 bases and J 2 bases, leaving 6 bases between the germline ends. The germline gives CDR1 MDHEN, CDR2 SYDVKM. The CDR3, as DNA: TGTGCCAGCAGTTTAAGGGGTAACACCGGGGAGCTGTTTTTT. Translated: CASSLRGNTGELFF.

This clone turned up a few times. This chain connects TRBV9 to TRBJ1-1, with D possibly matching TRBD1 (5 bases). The CDR3 contains 14 residues. V shed 4 bases and J shed 5 bases, with 15 bases lying between them. CDR1 and CDR2 (germline): SGDLS, YYNGEE. Here the CDR3 DNA reads TGTGCCAGCAGCTCCCGGGGGGAGCGGACTGAAGCTTTCTTT. Protein: CASSSRGERTEAFF.

V and J are TRBV7-2 and TRBJ2-6; D gene unclear. CDR3 size: 14 residues. The germline V gene has CDR1 SGHTA and CDR2 FQGNSA. V was trimmed by 6 bases and J by 2 bases, leaving 8 bases between them. The CDR3 is CASRRWTGANVLTF. CDR3 sequence (DNA): TGTGCCAGCAGGCGGTGGACTGGGGCCAACGTCCTGACTTTC.

The V and J genes are TRBV10-3 and TRBJ1-3, with TRBD1 as a possible D gene (5 bases). This CDR3 region has 16 residues. V was clipped by 3 bases and J by 3 bases, with 15 bases between them. Germline CDR1 ENHRY, CDR2 SYGVKD. CDR3 in amino acids: CAISDIGREGGNTIYF. The CDR3 DNA is TGTGCCATCAGTGATATCGGCAGGGAGGGTGGAAACACCATATATTTT.

DNA for the CDR3: TGTGCCAGCTCACCAGAGGATCCCAATGGCTACACCTTC. Its translation is CASSPEDPNGYTF. V gene TRBV18 combines with J gene TRBJ1-2; the D is unclear. Trimming removed 2 bases at V and 6 bases at J, with 10 bases between. The CDR3 runs to 13 residues. Germline V lookup: CDR1 KGHSH, CDR2 LQKENI.

The chain couples TRBV10-3 to TRBJ1-2; 7 bases are shared with TRBD1. Looked up from germline, CDR1 is ENHRY and CDR2 is SYGVKD. V shed 4 bases and J 8 bases; nucleotides not matched to a gene: 4. The CDR3 has 12 amino acids. This CDR3 reads CAISGYRGGYTF. Written as DNA, the CDR3 is TGTGCCATCAGTGGGTACAGGGGCGGCTACACCTTC.

This chain links TRBV25-1 with TRBJ1-4; D might be TRBD1 (6 bases). This CDR3 spans 17 amino acids. The V gene's germline CDR1 is MGHDK and CDR2 SYGVNS. Trimming shortened V by 2 bases and J by 4 bases, and 17 bases separated the two germline ends. This CDR3 is CASSEIGGQPGNEKLFF. The DNA of the CDR3 is TGTGCCAGCAGTGAAATAGGCGGACAGCCGGGTAATGAAAAACTGTTTTTT.

This clone was counted only a few times. This CDR3 is CASSQQPRYGYTF. The DNA of the CDR3 is TGTGCCAGCAGTCAGCAACCACGTTATGGCTACACCTTC. V usage is TRBV27 and J usage is TRBJ1-2; the D is unclear. Trimming left V 5 bases short and J 5 bases short, with 12 bases between. Looked up from germline, CDR1 is MNHEY and CDR2 is SMNVEV (reference sequence). The CDR3 loop spans 13 amino acids.